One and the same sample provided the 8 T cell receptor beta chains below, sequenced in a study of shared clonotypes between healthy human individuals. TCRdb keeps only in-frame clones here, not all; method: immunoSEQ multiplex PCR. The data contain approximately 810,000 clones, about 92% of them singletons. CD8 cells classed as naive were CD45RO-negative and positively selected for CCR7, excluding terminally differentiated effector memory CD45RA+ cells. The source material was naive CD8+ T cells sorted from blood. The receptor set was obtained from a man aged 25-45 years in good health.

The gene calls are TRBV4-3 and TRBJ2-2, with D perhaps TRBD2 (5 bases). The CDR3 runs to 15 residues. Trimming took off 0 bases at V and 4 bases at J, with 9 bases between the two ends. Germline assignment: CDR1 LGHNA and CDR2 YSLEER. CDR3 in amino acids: CASSQDRDTTGELFF. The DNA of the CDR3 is TGCGCCAGCAGCCAAGATCGGGATACCACCGGGGAGCTGTTTTTT.

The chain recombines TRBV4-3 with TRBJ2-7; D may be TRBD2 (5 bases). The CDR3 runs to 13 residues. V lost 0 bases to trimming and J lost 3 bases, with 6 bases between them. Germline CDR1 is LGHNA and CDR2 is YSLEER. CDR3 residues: CASSQDGGYEQYF. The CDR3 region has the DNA TGCGCCAGCAGCCAAGATGGAGGCTACGAGCAGTACTTC.

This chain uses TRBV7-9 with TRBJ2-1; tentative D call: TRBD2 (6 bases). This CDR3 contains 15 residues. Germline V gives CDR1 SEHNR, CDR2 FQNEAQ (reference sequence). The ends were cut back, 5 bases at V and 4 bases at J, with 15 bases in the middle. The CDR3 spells CASSQMEAGYNEQFF. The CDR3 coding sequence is TGTGCCAGCAGCCAAATGGAGGCGGGGTACAATGAGCAGTTCTTC.

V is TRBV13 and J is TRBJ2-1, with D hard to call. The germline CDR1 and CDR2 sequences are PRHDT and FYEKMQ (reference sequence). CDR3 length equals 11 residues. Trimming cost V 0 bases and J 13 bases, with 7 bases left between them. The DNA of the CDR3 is TGTGCCAGCAGCTTAGGCCCGGCTCAGTTCTTC. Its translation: CASSLGPAQFF.

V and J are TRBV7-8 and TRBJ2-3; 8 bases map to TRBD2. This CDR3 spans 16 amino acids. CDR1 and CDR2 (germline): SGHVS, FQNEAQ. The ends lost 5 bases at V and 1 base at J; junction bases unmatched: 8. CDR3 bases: TGTGCCAGCAGCCCGGGGGGGAGGGCAGGCACAGATACGCAGTATTTT. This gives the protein CASSPGGRAGTDTQYF.

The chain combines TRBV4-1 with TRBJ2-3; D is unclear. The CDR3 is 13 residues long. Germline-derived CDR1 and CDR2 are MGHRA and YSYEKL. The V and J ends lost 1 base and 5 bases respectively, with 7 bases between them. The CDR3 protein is CASSQVIIDTQYF. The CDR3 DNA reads TGCGCCAGCAGCCAAGTAATAATAGATACGCAGTATTTT.

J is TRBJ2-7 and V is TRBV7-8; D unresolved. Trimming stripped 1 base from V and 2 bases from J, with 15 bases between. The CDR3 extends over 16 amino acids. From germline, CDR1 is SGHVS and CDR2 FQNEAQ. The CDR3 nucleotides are TGTGCCAGCAGCTTAGATGTCGGGTCGTCAGCCTACGAGCAGTACTTC. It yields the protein CASSLDVGSSAYEQYF.

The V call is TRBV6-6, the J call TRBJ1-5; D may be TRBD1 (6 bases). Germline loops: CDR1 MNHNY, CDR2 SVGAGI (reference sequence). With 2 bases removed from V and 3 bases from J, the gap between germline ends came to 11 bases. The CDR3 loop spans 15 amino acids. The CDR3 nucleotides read TGTGCCAGCAGTTACCTGGGACATTCCAATCAGCCCCAGCATTTT. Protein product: CASSYLGHSNQPQHF.